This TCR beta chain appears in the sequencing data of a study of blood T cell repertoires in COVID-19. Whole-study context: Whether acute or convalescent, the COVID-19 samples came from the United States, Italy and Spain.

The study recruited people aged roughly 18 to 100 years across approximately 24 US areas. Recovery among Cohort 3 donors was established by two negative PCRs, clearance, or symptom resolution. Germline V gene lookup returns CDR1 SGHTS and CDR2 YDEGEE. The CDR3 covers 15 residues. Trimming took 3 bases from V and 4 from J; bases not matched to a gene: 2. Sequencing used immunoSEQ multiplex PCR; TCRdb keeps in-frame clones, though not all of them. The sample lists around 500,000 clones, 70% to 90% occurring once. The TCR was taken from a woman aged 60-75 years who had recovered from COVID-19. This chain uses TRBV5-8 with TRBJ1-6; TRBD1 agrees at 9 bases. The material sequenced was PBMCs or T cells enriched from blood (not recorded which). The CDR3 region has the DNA TGTGCCAGCAGCTGGGGACAGGGATATAATTCACCCCTCCACTTT. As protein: CASSWGQGYNSPLHF.